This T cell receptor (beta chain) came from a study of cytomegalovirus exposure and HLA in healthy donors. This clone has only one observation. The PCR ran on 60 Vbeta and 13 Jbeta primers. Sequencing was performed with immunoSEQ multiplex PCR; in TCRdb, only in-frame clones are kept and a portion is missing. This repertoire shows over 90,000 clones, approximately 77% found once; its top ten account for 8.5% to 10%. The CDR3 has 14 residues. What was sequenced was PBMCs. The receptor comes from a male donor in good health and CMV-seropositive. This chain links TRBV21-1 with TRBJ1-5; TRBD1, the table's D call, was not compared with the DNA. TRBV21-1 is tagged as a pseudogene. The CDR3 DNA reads TGTGCCAGCAGCAAATCCAGGGGGCAGCAGCCCCAGCATTTT. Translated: CASSKSRGQQPQHF.